This T cell receptor beta chain originates from a study of control samples from healthy donors and cancer patients. The trim removed 6 bases at V and 7 bases at J, leaving 2 bases unmatched. There are 12 residues in the CDR3. Germline assignment: CDR1 MNHEY and CDR2 SMNVEV (reference sequence). Data came from immunoSEQ multiplex PCR; TCRdb stores just in-frame clones and leaves some out. The sample includes about 160,000 clones, 95% to 96% of them seen just once. The TCR was taken from a woman younger than 45 in good health. The chain combines TRBV27 with TRBJ2-1, with 8 bases identical to TRBD2. What was sequenced was blood. The chain's CDR3 is CASSRGGNEQFF. The CDR3 DNA reads as TGTGCCAGCAGCCGCGGGGGGAATGAGCAGTTCTTC.